These T cell receptor beta chains were read from a single sample in a study of shared clonotypes between healthy human individuals. This table comes from immunoSEQ multiplex PCR, and its TCRdb copy is limited to in-frame clones, with some not included. Here the sample spans over 750,000 clones, around 96% being singletons. The sample consisted of naive CD8+ T cells sorted from blood. These receptors were taken from a man aged 30-40 years in good health. Both conserved end residues are part of each CDR3. Fields, in order: J gene, V gene, CDR3 protein.

>TRBJ2-1|TRBV27
CASSFSGSPGEQFF
>TRBJ2-1|TRBV9
CASDLRGDHYNEQFF
>TRBJ1-2|TRBV7-9
CASSLGQGVSTYGYTF
>TRBJ2-2|TRBV2
CASTPHGTHTGELFF
>TRBJ1-5|TRBV4-1
CASSQDIPTANQPQHF
>TRBJ2-2|TRBV6-4
CASSDSNRGELFF
>TRBJ1-1|TRBV6-6
CASSYRGLYTEAFF
>TRBJ1-2|TRBV28
CASSREGAYGYTF
>TRBJ1-5|TRBV28
CASDRDSNQPQHF
>TRBJ1-2|TRBV7-9
CASGTSSEPYGYTF
>TRBJ1-5|TRBV5-6
CASSFPTGYSNQPQHF
>TRBJ2-1|TRBV7-9
CASSPSDPGYNEQFF
>TRBJ2-1|TRBV9
CASSVDPGTGGEQFF
>TRBJ2-7|TRBV27
CASSFLGDRGHEQYF
>TRBJ2-7|TRBV6-5
CASSYGGGTDKQYF
>TRBJ2-7|TRBV9
CASSLWDYEQYF
>TRBJ1-1|TRBV9
CASSATGGTEAFF
>TRBJ2-7|TRBV5-1
CASSTPDGVGSYEQYF
>TRBJ2-7|TRBV4-1
CASSQEYRRLYEQYF
>TRBJ2-3|TRBV18
CASSPSPNRGRADTQYF
>TRBJ2-7|TRBV6-5
CASSPGQGAPYEQYF
>TRBJ2-1|TRBV6-5
CASSYGTGSYNEQFF
>TRBJ2-3|TRBV7-9
CASTGGTVWADTQYF
>TRBJ1-1|TRBV6-6
CASINLGRGYTEAFF
>TRBJ2-6|TRBV28
CASSTDSRTSGANVLTF
>TRBJ2-1|TRBV5-1
CASSLRGRNNEQFF
>TRBJ2-7|TRBV28
CASSYGLSGGRRYEQYF
>TRBJ2-2|TRBV7-9
CASSLVARGNTGELFF
>TRBJ2-3|TRBV5-6
CASSLPTSGPADTQYF
>TRBJ2-1|TRBV4-3
CASSQDLQGVIAGNNEQFF
>TRBJ1-5|TRBV7-9
CASSPLGGRPPQHF
>TRBJ2-1|TRBV27
CASSTLAGGTSYNEQFF
>TRBJ1-3|TRBV4-1
CASSRDLLGTGNTIYF
>TRBJ2-3|TRBV9
CASSVPRMGEGESTDTQYF
>TRBJ2-3|TRBV5-6
CASSFESGDTQYF
>TRBJ2-7|TRBV5-1
CASSFGATYEQYF
>TRBJ2-7|TRBV30
CAWSTGQGSGYEQYF
>TRBJ2-7|TRBV6-5
CAAQRVAGASDGDF
>TRBJ2-1|TRBV11-2
CASSFFSGPGLRYNEQFF
>TRBJ2-1|TRBV23-1
CASSRRDNGTSYNEQFF
>TRBJ2-7|TRBV19
CASSGGLAAYEQYF
>TRBJ2-1|TRBV7-9
CASSLAGGAGPNNEQFF
>TRBJ2-7|TRBV28
CASSRVGGSYEQYF
>TRBJ2-7|TRBV6-1
CASSVAQGAHEQYF
>TRBJ1-2|TRBV29-1
CSDRTVYGYTF
>TRBJ2-3|TRBV10-1
CASSESAADTQYF
>TRBJ2-1|TRBV7-3
CASSFSQSWDEQFF
>TRBJ2-7|TRBV27
CASSFASGTYEQYF
>TRBJ2-5|TRBV30
CAWTQEVQETQYF